This T cell receptor beta chain was sequenced in a study of T-cell reconstitution after alpha-beta-depleted transplantation in children. Study outcomes and limitations: Where alpha-beta T cells came from about two months after transplant was reportedly several hundred expanded graft clones.

The TCRbeta library was prepared with unique molecular identifiers. MiXCR, applied by TCRdb to the PCR reads, yields one record per CDR3 protein. This table has 800,000 to 1,000,000 distinct CDR3 sequences, about 29% appearing once. There are a few counts of this clonotype. Its target is unknown. The CDR3 contains 13 residues. V shed 6 bases and J 4 bases; nucleotides not matched to a gene: 4. The chain couples TRBV12-3 or TRBV12-4 to TRBJ2-3; TRBD1 matches 7 bases. This specimen consisted of PBMCs, mostly from graft donor cells, obtained 360 days after TCRalphabeta/CD19-depleted stem cell transplant. This clonotype was sampled from a boy under three years old who had a stem cell transplant for SCID, so the T cells may come from the graft donor. The DNA of the CDR3 is TGTGCCAGCAGGAAGGGGGCCCCAGATACGCAGTATTTT. Protein: CASRKGAPDTQYF.